The next 22 T cell receptor beta chains were all read from a single sample in a study of neurological immune-mediated disorders. TCRdb used MiXCR to reprocess the 5' RACE reads, holding one entry per CDR3 protein. This table holds some 60,000 distinct CDR3 sequences, over 2% found once. Sequencing was carried out using PBMCs. These receptors all stem from a man over 45 with multiple sclerosis.

As concerns this clonotype: Sequence at one end of the junction differs from germline and may be a read error. The genes are TRBV20-1 and TRBJ1-6; 7 bases map to TRBD1. CDR1 and CDR2 from the germline V gene are DFQATT and SNEGSKA (reference sequence). This CDR3 is built from 15 residues. The CDR3 here is CSAREPGRGSSTLNF. The CDR3, as DNA: TGCAGTGCTAGAGAACCGGGCAGGGGGTCTTCAACCCTCAACTTT.

Many counts were recorded for this clonotype. Relative to the germline gene, one junction end is altered; a read error may explain this. The CDR3 here is CSARVGAGGPVDF. As DNA, the CDR3 is TGCAGTGCTAGAGTAGGAGCGGGGGGGCCCGTCGACTTC. The chain links TRBV20-1 to TRBJ2-7; 10 bases fit TRBD2. The CDR3 is 13 residues long. From germline, CDR1 is DFQATT and CDR2 SNEGSKA (reference sequence).

There are many counts of this clonotype. The chain is built from TRBV20-1 and TRBJ2-1, with 8 bases that match TRBD2. This CDR3 comprises 13 residues. Germline V gene lookup returns CDR1 DFQATT and CDR2 SNEGSKA (reference sequence). V trimming: 2 bases; J trimming: 9 bases; junction bases outside the gene matches: 6. This chain's CDR3 is CSARPGGAGEQFF. The CDR3 region has the DNA TGCAGTGCTAGACCCGGGGGGGCCGGTGAGCAGTTCTTC.

This clonotype was observed many times. The rearrangement joins TRBV5-1 to TRBJ1-1; D unclear. Looked up from germline, CDR1 is SGHRS and CDR2 is YFSETQ. CDR3 length: 14 amino acids. V was shortened by 0 bases and J by 3 bases, with 9 bases between the two germline ends. CDR3 in DNA: TGCGCCAGCAGCTTGGGGGCAACGGACACTGAAGCTTTCTTT. Amino acid sequence: CASSLGATDTEAFF.

This clonotype was seen a few times. This may arise from a read error, as a much more abundant clone is one base away. The CDR3 DNA is TGCGCCAACAGCCCGTCAGGGGGGAAGGATTTCTACGAGCAGTACTTC. Its protein is CANSPSGGKDFYEQYF. The gene calls are TRBV10-2 and TRBJ2-7; maybe TRBD1 (7 bases). CDR3 size: 16 residues. CDR1 WSHSY and CDR2 SAAADI come from the germline V gene. V was cut by 10 bases and J by 3 bases, with 25 bases left in between.

This clonotype was seen many times. The chain uses TRBV28 and TRBJ2-7, with D possibly called TRBD1 or TRBD2 (6 bases each). The V and J ends lost 6 bases and 3 bases respectively, with 18 bases between them. CDR1 MDHEN and CDR2 SYDVKM come from the germline V gene. The CDR3 loop spans 15 amino acids. The CDR3 bases are TGTGCCAGCAGCCTGTTCGGGGGCGCCGGCTACGAGCAGTACTTC. Its protein is CASSLFGGAGYEQYF. Full variable domain (missing parts from reference TRBV28 and TRBJ2-7): DVKVTQSSRYLVKRTGEKVFLECVQDMDHENMFWYRQDPGLGLRLIYFSYDVKMKEKGDIPEGYSVSREKKERFSLILESASTNQTSMYLCASSLFGGAGYEQYFGPGTRLTVT.

This clonotype was recorded at least ten times. V and J are TRBV20-1 and TRBJ2-5, with D perhaps matching TRBD1 or TRBD2 (5 bases each). There are 14 residues in the CDR3. Per germline, CDR1 DFQATT and CDR2 SNEGSKA (reference sequence). Between the trimmed V and J ends, which lost 0 bases and 6 bases, there was a span of 14 bases. CDR3 DNA sequence: TGCAGTGCTAGAGATGGGGGAGTCTTGCAGACCCAGTACTTC. Amino acids: CSARDGGVLQTQYF.

This clonotype was recorded many times. The V gene is TRBV5-1, the J gene TRBJ2-7; 10 bases agree with TRBD1. Looked up from germline, CDR1 is SGHRS and CDR2 is YFSETQ. This CDR3 is built from 14 residues. Trimming took 4 bases from V and 3 from J; bases not matched to a gene: 4. For the CDR3, the DNA is TGCGCCAGCAGCACCTGGACAGGGGGCTACGAGCAGTACTTC. Its protein is CASSTWTGGYEQYF.

This clonotype was recorded many times. This chain joins TRBV3-1 and TRBJ1-4; D is undetermined. Germline V CDR1 and CDR2: LGHDT, YNNKEL (reference sequence). This CDR3 region has 12 residues. The V end was cut by 2 bases, the J end by 10 bases, with 8 bases between. The CDR3 loop reads CASSQQRGKLFF. The CDR3 DNA follows: TGTGCCAGCAGCCAACAGAGAGGAAAACTGTTTTTT.

This clonotype has a count of ten or more. J is TRBJ2-7 and V is TRBV5-1, with D possibly TRBD1 on 5 matching bases. CDR3 length: 15 residues. Germline V gene sequence: CDR1 SGHRS, CDR2 YFSETQ. Trimming left V 4 bases short and J 2 bases short, with 16 bases between. CDR3 bases: TGCGCCAGCAGCCCCAGCCGGGCAGGGCCCTACGAGCAGTACTTC. This codes for CASSPSRAGPYEQYF.

The sample holds a few counts of this clonotype. The V gene is TRBV6-5, the J gene TRBJ2-2; D assignment may be TRBD1 or TRBD2 (6 bases each). The V end lost 7 bases, the J end lost 5 bases, and 20 bases lay between the germline ends. The CDR3 totals 16 residues. The V gene's germline CDR1 is MNHEY and CDR2 SVGAGI. DNA for the CDR3: TGTGCCAGCATTTCCTTGGAGGGGGGAAGGACCGGGGAGCTGTTTTTT. Encoded protein: CASISLEGGRTGELFF.

This clonotype was detected many times. This chain uses TRBV10-2 with TRBJ1-1; no clear D gene. Germline-derived CDR1 and CDR2 are WSHSY and SAAADI. The V and J ends lost 11 bases and 4 bases respectively, with 14 bases between them. The CDR3 extends over 12 amino acids. CDR3 protein: CAGSTGGTEAFF. The CDR3 DNA sequence: TGCGCCGGATCGACGGGAGGCACTGAAGCTTTCTTT.

This clonotype was seen repeatedly, ten times or more. The chain combines TRBV9 with TRBJ1-4, with a weak D call TRBD1 (5 bases). Germline CDR1 SGDLS, CDR2 YYNGEE. With 4 bases removed from V and 10 bases from J, the gap between germline ends came to 17 bases. This CDR3 comprises 14 residues. The CDR3 region has the DNA TGTGCCAGCAGCCTCGGCCGAGCGCAGGGAAAACTGTTTTTT. This codes for CASSLGRAQGKLFF. The full variable domain, completed using reference TRBV9 and TRBJ1-4, is DSGVTQTPKHLITATGQRVTLRCSPRSGDLSVYWYQQSLDQGLQFLIQYYNGEERAKGNILERFSAQQFPDLHSELNLSSLELGDSALYFCASSLGRAQGKLFFGSGTQLSVL.

This clonotype came up many times. V gene TRBV5-1 combines with J gene TRBJ1-1, with a possible D match to TRBD1 (5 bases). Germline loops: CDR1 SGHRS, CDR2 YFSETQ. The CDR3 loop spans 14 amino acids. V was clipped by 3 bases and J by 1 base, with 10 bases between them. The CDR3 DNA reads TGCGCCAGCAGCTCAAGTGGGGGGAACACTGAAGCTTTCTTT. Its translation is CASSSSGGNTEAFF.

At least ten counts were recorded for this clonotype. This chain connects TRBV5-1 to TRBJ1-2; D unclear. V was pared by 4 bases and J by 8 bases, with 15 bases between. The germline gives CDR1 SGHRS, CDR2 YFSETQ. The CDR3 consists of 13 residues. CDR3 protein: CASSPRLISGYTF. CDR3 nucleotide sequence: TGCGCCAGCAGCCCAAGACTGATCTCAGGCTACACCTTC.

This clonotype was seen repeatedly, ten times or more. This chain uses TRBV6-5 with TRBJ2-3; 7 bases map to TRBD2. The germline V gene encodes CDR1 MNHEY and CDR2 SVGAGI. Trimming at V came to 0 bases and at J to 1 base, leaving 4 bases not matched to a gene. The CDR3 runs 16 residues. The CDR3 protein is CASSYSNAGGTDTQYF. The CDR3 DNA reads as TGTGCCAGCAGTTACTCGAATGCGGGGGGCACAGATACGCAGTATTTT.

This clonotype was seen ten or more times. The chain links TRBV19 to TRBJ2-7; the D gene is possibly TRBD1 (5 bases). Trimming took 3 bases from V and 2 from J, leaving 14 bases between them. This CDR3 has 15 residues. Germline CDR1 reads LNHDA; CDR2 reads SQIVND (reference sequence). The CDR3 sequence is CASSIGPPGTYEQYF. CDR3 nucleotide sequence: TGTGCCAGTAGTATCGGACCCCCAGGGACCTACGAGCAGTACTTC.

This clonotype has ten or more counts. The chain couples TRBV20-1 to TRBJ2-1; the match to TRBD2 covers 8 bases. Germline V gene sequence: CDR1 DFQATT, CDR2 SNEGSKA (reference sequence). CDR3 length: 16 amino acids. J gave up 3 bases and V 0 bases, and 7 bases lay outside the gene matches. The CDR3 sequence: CSARDFLRGDYNEQFF. As DNA, the CDR3 is TGCAGTGCTAGAGATTTCCTGCGGGGGGACTACAATGAGCAGTTCTTC.

The CDR3 coding sequence is TGTGCCAGCAGTTTATCGGGGACAAGGGGCTACGAGCAGTACTTC. It codes for CASSLSGTRGYEQYF. The chain couples TRBV27 to TRBJ2-7, with D perhaps TRBD1 (6 bases). CDR1 and CDR2 (germline): MNHEY, SMNVEV (reference sequence). V lost 0 bases and J lost 3, with 12 bases in between. This CDR3 contains 15 residues.

This clonotype was seen many times. The V gene is TRBV7-3, the J gene TRBJ1-2; D unclear. The CDR3 has 13 amino acids. The germline V and J ends were trimmed by 5 bases and 4 bases, with 11 bases remaining between them. From germline, CDR1 is SGHTA and CDR2 FQGTGA. The CDR3 region has the DNA TGTGCCAGCAGCCCGGACGGAGGCTATGGCTACACCTTC. Residues: CASSPDGGYGYTF.

There are many counts of this clonotype. The genes are TRBV3-1 and TRBJ2-2; D might be TRBD1 or TRBD2, each matching 5 bases. Between the trimmed V and J ends, which lost 3 bases and 4 bases, there was a span of 9 bases. CDR3 length equals 14 residues. Germline CDR1 and CDR2: LGHDT and YNNKEL (reference sequence). This CDR3 is CASSHSGTTGELFF. The CDR3 nucleotides read TGTGCCAGCAGCCATTCGGGGACCACCGGGGAGCTGTTTTTT.

Worth noting for this clonotype: It may be a read error: a sequence one base away is much more abundant. The chain recombines TRBV7-8 with TRBJ2-1, with 7 bases fitting TRBD2. The CDR3 totals 12 residues. From germline, CDR1 is SGHVS and CDR2 FQNEAQ. This CDR3 reads CDSGERRNEQFF. In nucleotides, the CDR3 is TGTGACAGCGGGGAGCGGAGAAATGAGCAGTTCTTC.